This entry describes one T cell receptor (beta chain). Its antigen is not yet known. Base-call qualities are not available, and no considerably larger clone is one nucleotide away. Its CDR3 holds 16 amino acids, cysteine through phenylalanine. CDR3 DNA is the only sequence kept; it has 48 bases, read in frame from the first base. V lost 4 bases and J lost 6 bases, and the count of bases not matched to a germline gene is 5. The germline V gene yields SGHTA for CDR1 and FQGTGA for CDR2. The data were obtained in a study of T cell changes during pregnancy in multiple sclerosis (dated 2019 in TCRdb). Some background on the complete study: In women with multiple sclerosis, the researchers looked at how the T cell repertoire shifted as pregnancy progressed.

Library prep was done by the immunoSEQ multiplex PCR assay. Here the immuneACCESS table is served through TCRdb, limited to in-frame sequences with V and J called. Missing clones are a known gap in these copies; in checked studies unresolved V genes cover under half, and the rest lacks a known reason. The sample table lists more than 35,000 clones, approximately 94% of them with a count of one. The top ten clonotypes cover under 0.5% of the sample. This chain joins TRBV7-3 to TRBJ2-1, with 14 central nucleotides matching TRBD2. This receptor was taken from a female donor with multiple sclerosis, enrolled in a pregnancy study. The sequenced sample was CD4+ T cells from peripheral blood mononuclear cells, obtained in the second trimester of pregnancy. Read as DNA, the sequence is TGTGCCAGCAGCTCTCTGACTAGCGGGAGGGGCAATGAGCAGTTCTTC. Translated, it reads CASSSLTSGRGNEQFF. Beyond the CDR3, the reference TRBV7-3 and TRBJ2-1 genes provide the residues; the full variable domain reads: GAGVSQTPSNKVTEKGKYVELRCDPISGHTALYWYRQSLGQGPEFLIYFQGTGAADDSGLPNDRFFAVRPEGSVSTLKIQRTERGDSAVYLCASSSLTSGRGNEQFFGPGTRLTVL.